Following are 4 T cell receptor beta chains from one sample sequenced in a study of shared clonotypes between healthy human individuals. Measured with immunoSEQ multiplex PCR; TCRdb has only the in-frame clones, and not every one. The table lists 190,000 or so clones, roughly 70% of them singletons. The sample consisted of memory CD4+ T cells sorted from blood. The subset: CD45RA-negative fraction. These receptors all come from a man aged 25 to 40 in good health.

The chain uses TRBV9 and TRBJ2-1; TRBD2 might be the D (5 bases). CDR3 length: 15 amino acids. V was clipped by 3 bases and J by 7 bases, with 17 bases between them. Looked up from germline, CDR1 is SGDLS and CDR2 is YYNGEE. CDR3 nucleotides: TGTGCCAGCAGCGACGAGGGCCGGACGTATAATGAGCAGTTCTTC. The encoded protein is CASSDEGRTYNEQFF.

V gene TRBV5-1 combines with J gene TRBJ1-1, with D unresolved. Germline values: CDR1 SGHRS, CDR2 YFSETQ. This CDR3 has 13 residues. The V gene lost 3 bases and the J gene lost 1 base, with 7 bases spanning the gap. The CDR3 bases are TGCGCCAGCAGCTGGGCAGAGAACACTGAAGCTTTCTTT. Residues: CASSWAENTEAFF.

This clone has just a few counts. Within the sample, other DNA sequences also encode this same CDR3. The genes are TRBV11-2 and TRBJ2-7; D call uncertain. CDR1 SGHAT and CDR2 FQNNGV come from the germline V gene. The CDR3 has 11 residues. V dropped 4 bases and J dropped 1 base, with 2 bases sitting between them. In DNA, the CDR3 is TGTGCCAGCAGCTGGTCCTACGAGCAGTACTTC. It encodes CASSWSYEQYF.

As for this clone: Other DNA sequences in the same sample also yield this CDR3. V is TRBV2 and J is TRBJ1-5, with D possibly matching TRBD1 (5 bases). Trimming stripped 6 bases from V and 1 base from J, with 7 bases between. The CDR3 consists of 13 residues. The V gene's germline CDR1 is SNHLY and CDR2 FYNNEI. The CDR3 is CASRRDSNQPQHF. In DNA, the CDR3 is TGTGCCAGCAGAAGGGACAGCAATCAGCCCCAGCATTTT.